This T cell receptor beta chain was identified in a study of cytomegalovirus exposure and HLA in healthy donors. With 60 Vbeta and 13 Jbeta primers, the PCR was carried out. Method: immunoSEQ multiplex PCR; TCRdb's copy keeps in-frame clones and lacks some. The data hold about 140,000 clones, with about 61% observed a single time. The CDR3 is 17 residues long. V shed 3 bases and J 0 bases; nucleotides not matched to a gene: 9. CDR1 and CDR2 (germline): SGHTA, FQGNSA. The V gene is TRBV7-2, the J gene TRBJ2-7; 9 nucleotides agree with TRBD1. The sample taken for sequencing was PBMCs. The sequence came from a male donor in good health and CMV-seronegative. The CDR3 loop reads CASSFNGGTGSSYEQYF. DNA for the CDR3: TGTGCCAGCAGCTTCAATGGGGGGACAGGGAGCTCCTACGAGCAGTACTTC.